This TCR beta chain was retrieved from a study of blood T cell repertoires in COVID-19. Germline V gene lookup returns CDR1 SGHAT and CDR2 FQNNGV. V was shortened by 5 bases and J by 0 bases, with 8 bases between the two germline ends. The CDR3 contains 14 residues. This clone was picked up a small number of times. Data came from immunoSEQ multiplex PCR; TCRdb stores just in-frame clones and leaves some out. The sample contains 14,000 or so clones, over 80% of which appear only once. The chain recombines TRBV11-2 with TRBJ1-3; no reliable D call. The sequenced sample consisted of peripheral blood. The receptor comes from a human donor in a cohort sampled during active COVID-19. The CDR3 reads CASSRGFSGNTIYF. DNA for the CDR3: TGTGCCAGCAGCCGCGGCTTCTCTGGAAACACCATATATTTT.